The clone carrying this T cell receptor beta chain came up many times. The making of cDNA relied on 5'RACE with 10-nucleotide random UMIs. Using its own MiXCR run on the 5' RACE reads, TCRdb lists one record per CDR3 protein. In the table there are about 59,000 distinct CDR3 sequences, under 4.5% of which are singletons. The entry originates in a study of neurological immune-mediated disorders. With 5 bases removed from V and 0 bases from J, the gap between germline ends came to 17 bases. Germline assignment: CDR1 DFQATT and CDR2 SNEGSKA (reference sequence). CDR3 length: 15 amino acids. V and J are TRBV20-1 and TRBJ2-7, with D maybe TRBD1 (5 bases). Sample: PBMCs. The sequence came from a woman aged 25 to 45 with multiple sclerosis. The CDR3 is CSAPSQYRNSYEQYF. For the CDR3, the DNA is TGCAGTGCTCCTTCCCAGTACAGGAACTCCTACGAGCAGTACTTC.